The text below deals with one T cell receptor beta chain. The antigen is not known. The CDR3 is 19 amino acids. This specimen comes from a study of CXCR3-negative and CXCR3-positive naive CD8 T cells. General observations from the study: Diversity proved comparably high across both naive subsets and much lower in memory CD8+ cells. Hydrophobicity was higher for TRB CDR3s found in CXCR3-positive naive cells than in CXCR3-negative naive cells.

Naive CD8+ T cells were CD45RO-CCR7+CD27+CD95-. Carrying UMI labels, the TRB cDNA libraries were prepared through 5' RACE. One entry per CDR3 protein, without DNA, is what TCRdb gives after re-calling the 5' RACE reads. The repertoire table contains some 120,000 distinct CDR3 sequences. The sample consisted of naive CXCR3+ CD8+ T cells from blood. The subset here: CD45RO-CCR7+CD27+CD95- naive CD8+ T cells expressing CXCR3 (TNR3+). The chain joins TRBV12-3 or TRBV12-4 to TRBJ2-2; TCRdb reports TRBD2, a call that lacks DNA to check it against. The receptor comes from a human donor in good health. Some clones in this sample may be carry-over from other donors' samples. This CDR3 is CASSFLSFPELGVPGELFF.